Listed here are 10 T cell receptor beta chains from one sample, sequenced in a study of cytomegalovirus exposure and HLA in healthy donors. Primers included in the PCR were 60 Vbeta and 13 Jbeta primers. Assay used: immunoSEQ multiplex PCR; TCRdb lists only in-frame clones, some missing. The sample consists of about 140,000 clones, approximately 82% of them appearing once. What was sequenced was PBMCs. These receptor sequences come from a man aged 30 to 45 in good health and CMV-seropositive.

Only a few counts were recorded for this clone. The junction differs from germline at one of its ends, possibly a read error. The CDR3 loop is CASSLGQASVTQYF. The DNA of the CDR3 is TGTGCTAGCAGCTTAGGACAGGCCTCTGTGACCCAGTACTTC. V usage is TRBV7-7 and J usage is TRBJ2-5; 7 nucleotides align to TRBD1. In germline, CDR1 is SSHAT, CDR2 FNYEAQ (reference sequence). The CDR3 is made up of 14 amino acids.

The J gene is TRBJ2-3, the V gene TRBV9; 7 nucleotides match TRBD2. Germline V gene lookup returns CDR1 SGDLS and CDR2 YYNGEE. The CDR3 is 15 amino acids. The V gene end was trimmed by 3 bases and the J gene end by 2 bases; junction bases not matched to a gene: 6. The CDR3, as DNA: TGTGCCAGCAGCGGGGGGGGGTCCGCCACAGATACGCAGTATTTT. Residues: CASSGGGSATDTQYF.

V gene TRBV7-2 combines with J gene TRBJ2-3, with D unresolved. The CDR3 has 13 residues. V lost 5 bases and J lost 4, with 10 bases in between. Germline V gene lookup returns CDR1 SGHTA and CDR2 FQGNSA. CDR3 loop: CASSPRVADTQYF. CDR3 coding DNA: TGTGCCAGCAGCCCCCGGGTAGCAGATACGCAGTATTTT.

The chain uses TRBV10-2 and TRBJ1-6; 8 bases line up with TRBD1. Unmatched junction bases numbered 5, after V lost 6 bases and J lost 10 bases. The germline V gene encodes CDR1 WSHSY and CDR2 SAAADI. The CDR3 loop spans 13 amino acids. CDR3 sequence (DNA): TGCGCCAGCAGCCCAGGGGGCCGCTCACCCCTCCACTTT. Its translation: CASSPGGRSPLHF.

The rearrangement links TRBV5-6 to TRBJ2-4; D is possibly TRBD2 (5 bases). Trimming removed 4 bases at V and 1 base at J, with 9 bases between. This CDR3 comprises 14 residues. Germline V gene data show CDR1 as SGHDT and CDR2 as YYEEEE. As DNA, the CDR3 is TGTGCCAGCAGCACGCCGGGGGCCAAAAACATTCAGTACTTC. This codes for CASSTPGAKNIQYF.

The chain recombines TRBV5-8 with TRBJ1-5; 7 positions match TRBD1. V lost 2 bases, J lost 4 bases, and 6 bases stayed unmatched. Germline V gives CDR1 SGHTS, CDR2 YDEGEE. The CDR3 has 15 amino acids. The CDR3 DNA follows: TGTGCCAGCAGCTTTCGTCGGACAGGTAATCAGCCCCAGCATTTT. Translation gives CASSFRRTGNQPQHF.

This clone was seen once. The gene calls are TRBV28 and TRBJ2-3, with 14 nucleotides matching TRBD2. Trimming removed 5 bases from V and 1 base from J; junction bases left unmatched: 5. The CDR3 covers 17 residues. The germline CDR1 and CDR2 sequences are MDHEN and SYDVKM. The chain's CDR3 is CASSRLAGGLGTDTQYF. The CDR3 coding sequence is TGTGCCAGCAGTAGACTAGCGGGGGGGCTAGGCACAGATACGCAGTATTTT. The whole variable domain, filled in from reference TRBV28 and TRBJ2-3, reads DVKVTQSSRYLVKRTGEKVFLECVQDMDHENMFWYRQDPGLGLRLIYFSYDVKMKEKGDIPEGYSVSREKKERFSLILESASTNQTSMYLCASSRLAGGLGTDTQYFGPGTRLTVL.

This clone was observed a single time. The J gene is TRBJ2-7, the V gene TRBV2; TRBD2 matches at 10 bases. The CDR3 runs to 19 residues. Germline V lookup: CDR1 SNHLY, CDR2 FYNNEI. V shed 1 base, J shed 5 bases, and the junction held 17 bases outside the gene matches. The CDR3 sequence: CASSEEGGASGSGRNEQYF. Here the CDR3 DNA reads TGTGCCAGCAGTGAAGAGGGGGGGGCTAGCGGGAGCGGAAGGAACGAGCAGTACTTC.

The chain carries TRBV19 and TRBJ1-5; TRBD1 might be the D (5 bases). Germline CDR1 LNHDA, CDR2 SQIVND (reference sequence). The CDR3 consists of 12 residues. The germline V and J ends were trimmed by 6 bases and 5 bases, with 8 bases remaining between them. The CDR3 DNA reads as TGTGCCAGTAGATGGGGGGATCAGCCCCAGCATTTT. This sequence encodes CASRWGDQPQHF.

The J gene is TRBJ1-4, the V gene TRBV28, with a possible D match to TRBD1 (6 bases). Germline V gene data show CDR1 as MDHEN and CDR2 as SYDVKM. Trimming took off 6 bases at V and 6 bases at J, with 14 bases between the two ends. The CDR3 loop spans 14 amino acids. The CDR3 DNA follows: TGTGCCAGCAGCGGGACATCGGCCCATGAAAAACTGTTTTTT. Protein sequence: CASSGTSAHEKLFF.